The clone carrying this T cell receptor (beta chain) occurred many times. Its antigen is not identified. Germline assignment: CDR1 SGHTA and CDR2 FQGNSA. V was pared by 1 base and J by 6 bases, with 2 bases of the junction left unmatched. The CDR3 is made up of 13 amino acids. TCRdb reanalysed the 5' RACE reads using MiXCR and keeps one entry per CDR3 protein. The repertoire holds roughly 310,000 distinct CDR3 sequences, 15% seen once, with about a fifth in the top ten. These data come from a study of T-cell memory formation after mild COVID-19. About the research overall: TCR clusters were largely donor specific. Study-level results: Researchers could not confirm that second-wave clones peaking on day 37 targeted SARS-CoV-2. The main location of contracting CD4+ clones was CM and EM, and that of contracting CD8+ clones was EMRA. Cross-reactive memory appears to have joined, as suggested by some responding clones showing up in pre-infection memory.

The sequenced material came from PBMCs or a T cell subset sorted from them (not recorded which). J is TRBJ2-7 and V is TRBV7-2; 8 nucleotides align to TRBD1. This TCR came from a man aged 18 to 35 who had mild COVID-19 (a few samples of this study predate the infection). Cell type and time point are not known. The CDR3 DNA sequence: TGTGCCAGCAGCTTAGGAACAGGGGGCGAGCAGTACGTC. It yields the protein CASSLGTGGEQYV.